The clone carrying this T cell receptor (beta chain) was detected a few times. Its specificity is not known. The data derive from a study of regulatory T cells in long-lasting Graves disease. Study conclusions and caveats: Persistent disease was characterized by preferential usage of TRBV28, TRBJ1-2 and TRBJ2-5.

The time point was: persistent/refractory GD, antithyroid drugs over 5 years with positive TRAb. From RNA extracted from PBMCs, the TCR library was made. For TCR beta, libraries came from iRepertoire HTBI primers and Arm-PCR of CDR3 regions. TCRdb re-analysed the multiplex PCR reads in MiXCR, keeping a single row per CDR3 protein. Among 400,000 to 600,000 distinct CDR3 sequences, roughly 21% were seen once, and the ten largest hold more than 6%. In germline, CDR1 is SGHTA, CDR2 FQGNSA. CDR3 length equals 17 residues. This TCR came from a female donor with Graves disease. The sample consisted of peripheral blood mononuclear cells (PBMCs), taken when the disease was refractory, from a patient treated with antithyroid drugs. The genes are TRBV7-2 and TRBJ2-2; D is possibly TRBD2 (7 bases). CDR3 sequence (DNA): TGTGTCATCTTCCGGGGGGCAGTCACAACGAACACCGGGGAGCTGTTTTTT. As protein: CVIFRGAVTTNTGELFF.